Detailed here is one T cell receptor (beta chain). Using immunoSEQ multiplex PCR, the repertoire was profiled, and TCRdb retains in-frame clones only, with some absent. The data show approximately 200,000 clones, approximately 78% seen once. This record comes from a study of blood T cell repertoires in COVID-19. Background on the study: In each case, the material was cDNA or gDNA derived from T cells, B-cell-depleted T cells, or PBMCs.

The CDR3 consists of 13 residues. Germline V lookup: CDR1 SGHRS, CDR2 YFSETQ. With 3 bases removed from V and 4 bases from J, the gap between germline ends came to 10 bases. This chain connects TRBV5-1 to TRBJ1-2, with D tentatively TRBD1 (6 bases). The TCR originated in a woman of 80 years or more with acute or convalescent COVID-19. The material sequenced was peripheral blood. The CDR3 coding sequence is TGCGCCAGCAGCTCGTCAGGGGTCTATGGCTACACCTTC. This translates into CASSSSGVYGYTF. The full variable domain, with the rest looked up from reference TRBV5-1 and TRBJ1-2, is KAGVTQTPRYLIKTRGQQVTLSCSPISGHRSVSWYQQTPGQGLQFLFEYFSETQRNKGNFPGRFSGRQFSNSRSEMNVSTLELGDSALYLCASSSSGVYGYTFGSGTRLTVV.